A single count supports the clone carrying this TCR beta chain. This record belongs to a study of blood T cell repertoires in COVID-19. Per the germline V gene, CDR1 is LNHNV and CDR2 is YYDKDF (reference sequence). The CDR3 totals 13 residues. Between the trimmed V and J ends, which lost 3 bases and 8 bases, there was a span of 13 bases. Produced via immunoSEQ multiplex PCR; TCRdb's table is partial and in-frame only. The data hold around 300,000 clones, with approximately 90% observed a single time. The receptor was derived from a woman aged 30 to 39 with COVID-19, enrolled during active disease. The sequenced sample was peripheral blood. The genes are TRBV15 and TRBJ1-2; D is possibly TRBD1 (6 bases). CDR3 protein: CATSSTQGLGYTF. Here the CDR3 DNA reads TGTGCCACCAGCAGTACACAGGGTTTGGGCTACACCTTC.